This entry describes one T cell receptor beta chain. This sample is drawn from a study of blood T cell repertoires in COVID-19. At the level of the study: Researchers got acute and convalescent COVID-19 samples from the United States, Italy and Spain. PBMCs, B-cell-depleted T cells, or T cells were the source of the cDNA or gDNA that made up the material.

Original processing methods: Nucleated cell counts were estimated from reference gene primer amplification. Libraries were prepared by immunoSEQ multiplex PCR; TCRdb keeps only in-frame clonotypes and omits some of them. The DNA gave D and trimming, while V, J and clone size come from that table. The sample has around 110,000 clones; about four fifths are singletons. CDR1 and CDR2 from the germline V gene are KGHSH and LQKENI. V shed 6 bases and J shed 1 base, with 12 bases lying between them. This CDR3 has 15 amino acids. The chain combines TRBV18 with TRBJ2-2; TRBD2 is a possible D gene (6 bases). Sequenced: peripheral blood. The TCR comes from a man in his sixties with active or convalescent COVID-19. CDR3 loop: CASSPGTLNTGELFF. CDR3 sequence (DNA): TGTGCCAGCTCTCCCGGGACTTTGAACACCGGGGAGCTGTTTTTT.